This is a list of T cell receptor beta chains from one sample in a study of sequential checkpoint blockade in melanoma. The protocol was immunoSEQ multiplex PCR, while the TCRdb copy is restricted to in-frame clones and leaves out a portion. The data contain approximately 19,000 clones, 65% to 85% of them singletons. The material sequenced was tumor tissue (inferred from file names), taken from a patient given nivolumab and ipilimumab in sequence. The receptors derive from a human donor with melanoma. CDR3s include the opening cysteine and the closing phenylalanine or tryptophan. D genes are given only for firm matches. Rows may omit the clone size; those that give it use once, few, many or a size class.

v_gene	abundance	d_gene	j_gene	CDR3nt	CDR3aa
TRBV18	NA	NA	TRBJ2-5	TGTGCCAGCTCAATACACCAAGAAGAGACCCAGTACTTC	CASSIHQEETQYF
TRBV29-1	NA	NA	TRBJ2-7	TGCAGCGCCGGGAGTCAGTCCTACGAGCAGTACTTC	CSAGSQSYEQYF
TRBV11-3	NA	NA	TRBJ2-5	TGTGCCAGCAGCTTTTTGCAGTACCAAGAGACCCAGTACTTC	CASSFLQYQETQYF
TRBV10-2	NA	NA	TRBJ2-3	TGCGCCAGCAGTCTGACAGGCACCATCACAGATACGCAGTATTTT	CASSLTGTITDTQYF
TRBV19	NA	NA	TRBJ1-1	TGTGCCAGTAGTATAGGTGGAACCCTGAACACTGAAGCTTTCTTT	CASSIGGTLNTEAFF
TRBV19	few	TRBD1	TRBJ1-5	TGTGCCAGTAGGATTACAGGGGCGAATCAGCCCCAGCATTTT	CASRITGANQPQHF
TRBV11-3	NA	TRBD2	TRBJ2-1	TGTGCCAGCAGCCAAGTAGGAGCGGGGGGATACAATGAGCAGTTCTTC	CASSQVGAGGYNEQFF
TRBV12-2	NA	NA	TRBJ2-2	TGTGCCACAAGAACTGGACTAGCGATAAGAGGAGGGCCCGGGGAGCTGTTTTTT	CATRTGLAIRGGPGELFF
TRBV13	NA	NA	TRBJ2-7	TGTGCCAGCAGCCTCGTCCCCGACCGGGAGCAGTACTTC	CASSLVPDREQYF
TRBV15	NA	TRBD1	TRBJ2-2	TGTGCCACCAGCAGAGAGGGGGACAGGGGTCCGGGGGAGCTGTTTTTT	CATSREGDRGPGELFF
TRBV28	few	TRBD1	TRBJ2-7	TGTGCCAGCTCGGGGACAGTGGGGAAGATGGAGCAGTACTTC	CASSGTVGKMEQYF
TRBV6-4	NA	NA	TRBJ2-1	TGTGCCAGCAGGACCCGGGGTGAGCAGTTCTTC	CASRTRGEQFF
TRBV30	NA	NA	TRBJ2-6	TGTGCCTGGAGTGAGGGGGTTGGGGCCAACGTCCTGACTTTC	CAWSEGVGANVLTF
TRBV15	NA	TRBD2	TRBJ2-3	TGTGCCACCAGCAGATCAAGCGGGATTGCAGATACGCAGTATTTT	CATSRSSGIADTQYF
TRBV9	few	TRBD1	TRBJ1-3	TGTGCCAGCAGCGCCCGACAGGGATCAGGAAACACCATATATTTT	CASSARQGSGNTIYF
TRBV7-7	few	TRBD2	TRBJ2-1	TGTGCCAGCAGCTTGCTAGCGGGAGGGCCAGATGAGCAGTTCTTC	CASSLLAGGPDEQFF
TRBV9	NA	TRBD2	TRBJ2-7	TGTGCCAGCAGCCGGGAGGGAGGACTCCTACGCGAGCAGTACTTC	CASSREGGLLREQYF
TRBV11-3	NA	TRBD1	TRBJ1-5	TGTGCCAGCAGCTTAGGACAGGGATGGGGCAATCAGCCCCAGCATTTT	CASSLGQGWGNQPQHF
TRBV18	NA	NA	TRBJ2-4	TGTGCCAGCTCCACCAGGGAGGAAAGGCATACCAAAAACATTCAGTACTTC	CASSTREERHTKNIQYF
TRBV6-8	few	NA	TRBJ2-2	TGTGCCAGCAGTGTACCGGGGAAAGGCACCGGGGAGCTGTTTTTT	CASSVPGKGTGELFF
TRBV28	NA	NA	TRBJ1-4	TGTGCCAGCGTCATGGGTGGGACTAATGAAAAACTGTTTTTT	CASVMGGTNEKLFF
TRBV15	NA	TRBD1	TRBJ2-7	TGTGCCAGCAGCTCTTCCGGGACAGCCTACGAGCAGTACTTC	CASSSSGTAYEQYF
TRBV6-7	NA	NA	TRBJ1-2	TGTGCCAGCCGCGGGCAGGTAGCTAACTATGGCTACACCTTC	CASRGQVANYGYTF
TRBV28	NA	NA	TRBJ1-5	TGTGCCAGCAGTCATACAGGGTCGGGCAATCAGCCCCAGCATTTT	CASSHTGSGNQPQHF
TRBV28	once	NA	TRBJ2-1	TGTGCCAGCAGTTTAATTTACGGTGAGCAGTTCTTC	CASSLIYGEQFF
TRBV18	NA	NA	TRBJ1-5	TGTGCCAGCTCACCAGGGGCAGCAGACGGCAATCAGCCCCAGCATTTT	CASSPGAADGNQPQHF
TRBV19	NA	NA	TRBJ1-3	TGTGCCAGTGTCTCTCGTACAACTACTATGGAGTGGTCTGGAAACACCATATATTTT	CASVSRTTTMEWSGNTIYF
TRBV6-8	NA	NA	TRBJ1-1	TGTGCCAGCAGTCCGTCTTCCGATTTGGTTGAAGCTTTCTTT	CASSPSSDLVEAFF
TRBV9	few	TRBD1	TRBJ1-5	TGTGCCAGCAGTGAAGAGACAGGGAGATCCCAGCCCCAGCATTTT	CASSEETGRSQPQHF
TRBV23-1	NA	NA	TRBJ2-5	TGCGCCAGCAGCCAAGTTCTCCGGTTGGAGACCCAGTACTTC	CASSQVLRLETQYF
TRBV7-6	NA	NA	TRBJ2-3	TGTGCCAGCAGTCCAAAAGTCGGTCAGAGCGCAGATACGCAGTATTTT	CASSPKVGQSADTQYF
TRBV5-1	NA	NA	TRBJ2-1	TGCGCCAGCAGTTTTTTTGAGGGAGGCTCCTACAATGAGCAGTTCTTC	CASSFFEGGSYNEQFF
TRBV5-1	NA	NA	TRBJ1-4	TGCGCCAGCAGCTTGAACGGGGGGAATGAAAAACTGTTTTTT	CASSLNGGNEKLFF
TRBV11-3	few	NA	TRBJ2-3	TGTGCCAGCAGCCCCTGGGGACTGGACAGGTCGGATACGCAGTATTTT	CASSPWGLDRSDTQYF
TRBV7-2	NA	NA	TRBJ1-2	TGTGCCAGCAGCTTAGGTGTCGCAGGCAACTATGGCTACACCTTC	CASSLGVAGNYGYTF
TRBV23-1	few	NA	TRBJ2-7	TGCGCCAGCAGCCTTTCGGGGACGATACGATACGAGCAGTACTTC	CASSLSGTIRYEQYF
TRBV12-1	NA	NA	TRBJ2-1	NA	CASSVVASGNNEQFF
TRBV30	few	TRBD1	TRBJ1-1	TGTGCCTGGAGCCAAGACAGGGGGCTGACTGAAGCTTTCTTT	CAWSQDRGLTEAFF
TRBV11-3	NA	NA	TRBJ2-3	TGTGCCAGCAGCTTATCGTTGTGGGCCGGGGGTTTCGATACGCAGTATTTT	CASSLSLWAGGFDTQYF
TRBV19	NA	TRBD1	TRBJ2-7	TGTGCCAGTGCTCGCGGGCAGGGGGCCTACGAGCAGTACTTC	CASARGQGAYEQYF